This TCR beta chain came from a study of beta chain features in type 1 diabetes. This clone appeared a few times. Its antigen is currently unknown. Sequenced material consisted of expressed TCRB transcripts (all of the isolated RNA was reverse transcribed). Measured with immunoSEQ multiplex PCR; TCRdb has only the in-frame clones, and not every one. This sample has 450,000 to 600,000 clones, with around 28% found just once. Germline lookup yields CDR1 SQVTM and CDR2 ANQGSEA. V gave up 6 bases and J gave up 9 bases, with 6 bases separating them. CDR3 length: 9 residues. The study, taken as a whole, reports: PCR might show a preference for shorter templates, equally across patients and controls. A moderate, significant TCRB CDR3 shortening appeared in type 1 diabetes across four CD4+ subsets.

This chain connects TRBV29-1 to TRBJ2-1; a possible D gene is TRBD1 (6 bases). The specimen sequenced was naive CD4+ T cells from blood. This sequence originates from a man aged 18 to 30 in good health. CDR3 sequence (DNA): TGCAGCGTGGACAGTGAGCAGTTCTTC. Translated, it gives CSVDSEQFF.